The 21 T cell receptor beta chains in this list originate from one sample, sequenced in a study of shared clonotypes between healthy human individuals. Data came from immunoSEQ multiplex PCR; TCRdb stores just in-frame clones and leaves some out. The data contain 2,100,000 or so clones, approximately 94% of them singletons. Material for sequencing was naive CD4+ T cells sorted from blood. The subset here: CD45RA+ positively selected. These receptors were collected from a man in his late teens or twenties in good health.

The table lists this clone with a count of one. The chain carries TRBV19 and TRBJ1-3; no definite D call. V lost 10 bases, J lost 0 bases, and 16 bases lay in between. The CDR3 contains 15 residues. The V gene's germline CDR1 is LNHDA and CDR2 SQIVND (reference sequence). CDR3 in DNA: TGTGCCACGCGGCGGGCCTTGAGCTCTGGAAACACCATATATTTT. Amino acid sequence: CATRRALSSGNTIYF.

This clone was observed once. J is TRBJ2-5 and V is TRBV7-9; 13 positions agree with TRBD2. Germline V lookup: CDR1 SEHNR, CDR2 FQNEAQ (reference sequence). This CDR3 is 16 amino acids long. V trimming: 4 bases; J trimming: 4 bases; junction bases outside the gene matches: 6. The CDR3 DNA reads TGTGCCAGCAGCTATCGACTAGCGGGGGGTCTAGAGACCCAGTACTTC. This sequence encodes CASSYRLAGGLETQYF.

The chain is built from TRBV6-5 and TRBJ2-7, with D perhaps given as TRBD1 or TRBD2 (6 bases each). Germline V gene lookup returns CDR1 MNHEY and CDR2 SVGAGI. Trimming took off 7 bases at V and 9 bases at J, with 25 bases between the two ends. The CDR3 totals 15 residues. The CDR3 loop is CASTPGTRIGGRQYF. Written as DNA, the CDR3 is TGTGCCAGCACCCCCGGGACGCGAATTGGGGGGCGGCAGTACTTC.

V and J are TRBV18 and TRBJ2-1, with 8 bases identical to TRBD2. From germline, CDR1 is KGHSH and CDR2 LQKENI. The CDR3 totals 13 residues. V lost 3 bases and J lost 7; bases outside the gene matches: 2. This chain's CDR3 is CASSPGTSNEQFF. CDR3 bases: TGTGCCAGCTCACCTGGGACTAGTAATGAGCAGTTCTTC.

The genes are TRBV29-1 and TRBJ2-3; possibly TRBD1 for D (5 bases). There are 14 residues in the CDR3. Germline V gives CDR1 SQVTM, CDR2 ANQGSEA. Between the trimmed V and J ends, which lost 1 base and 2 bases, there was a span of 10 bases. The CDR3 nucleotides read TGCAGCGTTGAAGGGGCCAGGGACACAGATACGCAGTATTTT. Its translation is CSVEGARDTDTQYF.

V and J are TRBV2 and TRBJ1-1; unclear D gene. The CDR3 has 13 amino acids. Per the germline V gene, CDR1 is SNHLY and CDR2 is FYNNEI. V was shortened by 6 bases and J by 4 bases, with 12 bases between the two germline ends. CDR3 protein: CASRRGQATEAFF. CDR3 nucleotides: TGTGCCAGCAGGCGTGGGCAGGCCACTGAAGCTTTCTTT.

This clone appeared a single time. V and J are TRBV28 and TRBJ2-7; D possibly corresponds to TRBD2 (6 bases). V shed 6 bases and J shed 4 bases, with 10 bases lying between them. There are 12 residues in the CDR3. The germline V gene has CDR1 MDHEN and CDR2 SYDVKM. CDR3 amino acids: CASSPGVYEQYF. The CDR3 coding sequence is TGTGCCAGCAGCCCGGGGGTTTACGAGCAGTACTTC.

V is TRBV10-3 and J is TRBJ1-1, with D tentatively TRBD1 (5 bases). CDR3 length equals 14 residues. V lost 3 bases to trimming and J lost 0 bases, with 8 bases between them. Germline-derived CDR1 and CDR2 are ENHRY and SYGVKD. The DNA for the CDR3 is TGTGCCATCAGTGATGGGGGGGTGAACACTGAAGCTTTCTTT. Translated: CAISDGGVNTEAFF.

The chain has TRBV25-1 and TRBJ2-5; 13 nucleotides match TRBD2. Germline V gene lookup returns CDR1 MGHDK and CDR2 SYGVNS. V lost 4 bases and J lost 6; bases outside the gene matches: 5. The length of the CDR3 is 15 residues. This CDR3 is CASSGTSGRAKTQYF. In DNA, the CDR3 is TGTGCCAGCAGTGGGACTAGCGGGAGAGCGAAGACCCAGTACTTC.

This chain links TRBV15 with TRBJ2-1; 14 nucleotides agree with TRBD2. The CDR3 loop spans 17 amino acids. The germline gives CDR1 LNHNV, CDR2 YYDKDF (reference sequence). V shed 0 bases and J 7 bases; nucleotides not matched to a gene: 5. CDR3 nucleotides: TGTGCCACCAGCAGAGATATCGGGACTAGCGGGAGAAATGAGCAGTTCTTC. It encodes CATSRDIGTSGRNEQFF.

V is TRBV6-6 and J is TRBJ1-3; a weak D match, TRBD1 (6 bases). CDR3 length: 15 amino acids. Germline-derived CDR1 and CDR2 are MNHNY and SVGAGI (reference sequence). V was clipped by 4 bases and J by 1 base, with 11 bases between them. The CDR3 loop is CASSSSGASGNTIYF. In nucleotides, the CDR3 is TGTGCCAGCAGTTCCTCGGGGGCTTCTGGAAACACCATATATTTT.

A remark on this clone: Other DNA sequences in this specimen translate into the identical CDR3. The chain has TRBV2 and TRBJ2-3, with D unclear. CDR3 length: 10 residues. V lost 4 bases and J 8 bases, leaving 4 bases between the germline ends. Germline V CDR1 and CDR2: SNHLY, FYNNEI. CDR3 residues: CASSGGTQYF. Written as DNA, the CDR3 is TGTGCCAGCAGTGGTGGTACGCAGTATTTT.

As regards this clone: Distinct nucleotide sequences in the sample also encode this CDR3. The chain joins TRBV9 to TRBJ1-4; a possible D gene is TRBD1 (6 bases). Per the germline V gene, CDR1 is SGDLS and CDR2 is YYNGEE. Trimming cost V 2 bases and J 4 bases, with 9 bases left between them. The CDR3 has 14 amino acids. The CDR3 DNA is TGTGCCAGCAGCGTGGACAGCTATAATGAAAAACTGTTTTTT. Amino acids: CASSVDSYNEKLFF.

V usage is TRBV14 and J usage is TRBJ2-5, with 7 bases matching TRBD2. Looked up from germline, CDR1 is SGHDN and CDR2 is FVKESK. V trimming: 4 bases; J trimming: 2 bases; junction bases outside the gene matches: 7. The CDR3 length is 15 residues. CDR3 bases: TGTGCCAGCAGCCTCGAAGGGACTATACAAGAGACCCAGTACTTC. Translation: CASSLEGTIQETQYF.

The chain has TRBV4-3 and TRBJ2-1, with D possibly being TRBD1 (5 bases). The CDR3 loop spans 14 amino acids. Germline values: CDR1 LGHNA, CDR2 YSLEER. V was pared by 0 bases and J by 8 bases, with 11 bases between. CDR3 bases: TGCGCCAGCAGCCAAGAGGACACCGTACATGAGCAGTTCTTC. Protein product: CASSQEDTVHEQFF.

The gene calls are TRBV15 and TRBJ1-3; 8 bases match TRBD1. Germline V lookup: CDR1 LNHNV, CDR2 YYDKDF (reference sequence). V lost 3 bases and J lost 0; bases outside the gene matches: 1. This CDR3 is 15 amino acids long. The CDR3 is CATSRTGDSGNTIYF. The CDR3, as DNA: TGTGCCACCAGCAGGACAGGGGACTCTGGAAACACCATATATTTT.

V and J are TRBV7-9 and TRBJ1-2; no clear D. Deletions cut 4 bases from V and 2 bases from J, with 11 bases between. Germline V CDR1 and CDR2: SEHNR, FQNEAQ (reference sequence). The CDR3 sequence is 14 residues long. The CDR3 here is CASSSREINYGYTF. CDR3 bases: TGTGCCAGCAGCTCCCGGGAGATAAACTATGGCTACACCTTC.

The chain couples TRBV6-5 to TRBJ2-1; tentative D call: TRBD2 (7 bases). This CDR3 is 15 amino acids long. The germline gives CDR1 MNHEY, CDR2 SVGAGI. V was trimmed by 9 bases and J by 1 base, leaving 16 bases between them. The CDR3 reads CASTWEGGSYNEQFF. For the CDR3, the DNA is TGTGCCAGTACCTGGGAGGGGGGTTCCTACAATGAGCAGTTCTTC.

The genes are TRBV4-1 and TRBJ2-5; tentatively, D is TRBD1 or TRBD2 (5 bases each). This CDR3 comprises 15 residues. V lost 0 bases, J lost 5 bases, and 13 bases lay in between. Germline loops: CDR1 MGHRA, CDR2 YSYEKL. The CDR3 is CASSQERGAGETQYF. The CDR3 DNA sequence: TGCGCCAGCAGCCAAGAAAGGGGAGCTGGGGAGACCCAGTACTTC.

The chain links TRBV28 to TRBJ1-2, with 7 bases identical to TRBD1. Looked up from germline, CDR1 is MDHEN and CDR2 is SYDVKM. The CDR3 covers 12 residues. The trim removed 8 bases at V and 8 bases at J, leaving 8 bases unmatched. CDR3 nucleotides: TGTGCCAGCTCTACAGGGGCAATAGGCTACACCTTC. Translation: CASSTGAIGYTF.

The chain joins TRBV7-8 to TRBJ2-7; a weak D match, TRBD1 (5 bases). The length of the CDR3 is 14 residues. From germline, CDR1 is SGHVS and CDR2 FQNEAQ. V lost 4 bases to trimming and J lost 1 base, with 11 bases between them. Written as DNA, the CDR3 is TGTGCCAGCAGCTACAGGTTAGAATCCTACGAGCAGTACTTC. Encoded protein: CASSYRLESYEQYF.